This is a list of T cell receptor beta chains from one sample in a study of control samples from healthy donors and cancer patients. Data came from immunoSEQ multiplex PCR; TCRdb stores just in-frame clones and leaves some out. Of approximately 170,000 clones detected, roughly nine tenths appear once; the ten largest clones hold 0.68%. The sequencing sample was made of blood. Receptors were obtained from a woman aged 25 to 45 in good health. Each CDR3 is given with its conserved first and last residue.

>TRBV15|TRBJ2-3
CATSRGQGSDTQYF
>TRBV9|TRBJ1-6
CASSVGSGSYNSPLHF
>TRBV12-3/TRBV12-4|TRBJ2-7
CASSSPLYEQCF
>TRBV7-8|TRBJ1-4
CASSLVQGGEKLFF
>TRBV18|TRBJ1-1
CATLGEMNTEAFF
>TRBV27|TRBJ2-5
CASSLTATEETQYF
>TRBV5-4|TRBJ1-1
CASSSPRAETEAFF
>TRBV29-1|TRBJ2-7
CSVEDRGNYEQYF
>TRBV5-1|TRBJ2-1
CASSSPEQGNEQFF
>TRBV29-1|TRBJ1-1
CSVEAGASGEAFF
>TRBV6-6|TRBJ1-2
CASRPGGYGYTF
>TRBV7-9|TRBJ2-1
CASSLGYYNEQFF
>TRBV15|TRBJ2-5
CATSRDPAGARPEETQYF
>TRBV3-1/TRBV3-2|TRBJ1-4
CASSQDGLTGNEKLFF
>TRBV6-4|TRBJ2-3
CASSDGLSSTDTQYF
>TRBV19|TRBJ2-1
CASSIEGRGNEQFF
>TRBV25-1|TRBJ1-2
CASSELQGEANYGYTF
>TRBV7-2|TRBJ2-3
CASSFPTGGTDTQYF
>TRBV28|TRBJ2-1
CASSLWGDPDEQFF
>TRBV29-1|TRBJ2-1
CSVEDVARLNEQFF
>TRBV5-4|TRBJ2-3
CASSFGGRAGTDTQYF
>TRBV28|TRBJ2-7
CASSPRWGTSYEQYF
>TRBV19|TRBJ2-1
CASSIALGMYNEQFF
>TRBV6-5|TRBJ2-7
CASSNAYEQYF
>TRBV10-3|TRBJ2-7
CALAGGSYEQYF